This T cell receptor beta chain comes out of a study of cytomegalovirus exposure and HLA in healthy donors (dated by TCRdb to the late 2010s). The study in broad terms: An earlier analysis of roughly 500 of the donors reported about 290 Gb of sequence data and some 120 million unique TCR beta sequences from about 200 million T cells. Around 330 gigabases of sequencing data and around 90 million unique TCR sequences made up an early release that covered 640 HLA-typed donors. Of the 300 to 500 genotyped donors, 75% to 85% were placed in the genetic ancestry cluster associated with self-reported Caucasian donors. The study aimed to test whether cataloging public T cell receptors could reveal signatures of past pathogen exposure. The study used immunosequencing to profile the T cell repertoires of 670 or so subjects and linked those repertoires to cytomegalovirus serostatus. In addition to the first cohort of 666 subjects, a separate validation cohort of about 120 different subjects was used. To predict cytomegalovirus infection status, the study combined high-throughput TCR immunosequencing, statistical association of individual TCRs with disease status, and machine learning. In a later analysis, previously published TCR beta repertoires from 670 or so donors were re-analyzed and high-resolution HLA genotyping was added so that TCR occurrence patterns could be studied. The later analysis used no new phenotypic data to find candidate immune exposures, relying instead on TCR beta sequences and their occurrence across donors. In an earlier analysis of about 590 of the donors, high-throughput TCR beta sequencing was used to judge whether each TCR beta V gene segment behaved as functional or pseudogenic. Donor age, sex, ethnicity and CMV serostatus were collected together with the repertoire data. A later genetic analysis took genome-wide SNP genotypes for about 65% of the roughly 670 donors and used that subset as a discovery cohort. All discovery cohort repertoires had been generated on a single sequencing platform. Both class I and class II loci were covered by HLA typing, at four-digit resolution. Typing coverage varied by locus: roughly 620-640 donors for A, B, C, DRB1 and DQB1; approximately 520 for DQA1; more than 600 for DPA1; around 450 for DPB1. Five DR-DQ haplotypes were handled as single units for association and clustering, since linkage in the cohort was strong. Across about 370 genotyped donors of the cohort, an average of approximately 240,000 unique TCR beta nucleotide sequences per donor were sequenced, and 15% to 20% of those sequences were non-productive.

The cohort comprised 670 or so healthy bone marrow donors. All cohort members were sampled while nominally healthy, although unrecorded immune exposures were likely present. The donor was CMV seropositive and belonged to the group of about 290 seropositive cohort members. A peripheral blood sample was collected from each donor, and TCR beta sequencing was performed on peripheral blood mononuclear cells. The Qiagen DNeasy Blood Extraction Kit was used to extract genomic DNA from the blood cell samples. The junction shows trimming of 4 bases on V and 3 bases on J, plus 19 bases between the germline ends. Based on the germline V gene, the CDR1 and CDR2 sequences are LGHNA and YSLEER. Including the terminal cysteine and phenylalanine, the CDR3 comprises 16 residues. Only the CDR3 portion is preserved as DNA: 48 bases, with reading frame beginning at the first base. Study-level results and caveats: The presence/absence analyses assumed that sequencing depth was roughly uniform across donors, and that assumption may not be true. Because some donors lacked HLA typing at each locus, the association tests relied only on the typed subset. Because counts were too low, about 17 rarely observed V segments, including chromosome 9 orphons, were excluded from the earlier analysis of 587 of the donors. A later analysis reported that several top co-occurrence clusters appeared linked to parvovirus B19, influenza, CMV and Epstein-Barr virus. Correlated functional status among segregating V segments might reflect linkage disequilibrium, but an unknown experimental factor could not be ruled out. Specific HLA alleles were associated with roughly 16,000 TCR beta sequences at a false discovery rate of 0.05 in a later analysis. A further reported finding was that TCR beta sequences accurately predicted the HLA-A and HLA-B alleles for most subjects in the first cohort. The study listed 150 to 200 TCR beta chains as associated with cytomegalovirus. Most TCR sequences were seen in very few donors, while some public TCRs were found in many individuals. In an earlier analysis of fewer than 700 of the donors, most TCR beta V segments appeared in productive rearrangements about 87% or about 30% of the time, broadly matching IMGT annotations. CMV serostatus was the only immune exposure information available for the cohort. Assigning TCR associations to individual alleles was difficult when HLA alleles, especially DR and DQ, strongly co-occurred. The 87-base-pair reads could not distinguish some IMGT-functional V segments, including TRBV6-2 and TRBV6-3, so those segments were excluded. In both the original and validation cohorts, the classifier was reported to diagnose cytomegalovirus status with high specificity and sensitivity. In this cohort, only TCR beta chains were sequenced, and detectable features were limited by the absence of alpha or paired-chain data. Three of the identified cytomegalovirus-associated TCR beta chains were confirmed in vitro to be specific for cytomegalovirus antigens. In a later analysis, HLA-associated TCR beta chains showed more clonal expansion and lower generation probabilities than non-associated chains that were equally common. A group of highly shared sequence variants was considered likely to be a technical artifact of the sequencing pipeline. It was suggested by the authors that the approach could potentially be generalized to other disease states and immunological phenotypes. A later genetic analysis associated a missense DCLRE1C variant with V-gene and J-gene trimming of TCR beta chains, and an independent cohort replicated the association. In a later analysis, the rate of TCR association differed among HLA loci, with DRB1 alleles having the most associated TCRs and HLA-C alleles having the fewest. Compared with the approximately 670-donor mean, donors in an Asian-associated ancestry cluster had fewer N-insertions in productive TCRs, according to a later genetic analysis. According to a later analysis, most CMV-associated TCR beta chains appeared to be HLA-restricted, and the HLA associations seemed to be driven largely by CMV exposure.

As regards this clone: No cognate antigen has been identified for it. No clone much larger than this one lies a single base away; base qualities are absent.

The library was made by the immunoSEQ multiplex PCR assay. A mixture of 60 forward primers for TCR Vbeta segments and 13 reverse primers for TCR Jbeta segments was used in the multiplex PCR. The CDR3 region of rearranged TCR beta genes was amplified from genomic DNA with a multiplex PCR assay. On the Illumina HiSeq System, the amplified TCR beta libraries were sequenced as 87-base-pair reads. For the original study's pipeline: Across the roughly 600 repertoires, a later analysis counted tens of millions of unique TCR beta chains, about 10 million of which were shared by at least two donors. Raw reads were error-corrected and collapsed into unique sequences with a nearest-neighbor algorithm that merged closely related sequences to remove PCR and sequencing errors. CDR3 sequences were aligned to IMGT reference sequences to assign V, D and J gene segments. Each retained sequence needed at least a six-nucleotide match to both a V gene segment and a J gene segment. A rearrangement counted as productive if the CDR3 had no stop codons and remained in frame with V and J, and every other rearrangement counted as non-productive. Following IMGT convention, CDR3 was defined as the stretch from the second conserved V-encoded cysteine to the conserved J-encoded phenylalanine. Sequences without an unambiguous match to a single V gene segment were excluded from the earlier analysis of a few hundred of the donors. An earlier analysis of a few hundred of the donors called V segments functional above 56.7% productive rearrangements and segregating when the between-donor standard deviation exceeded 5%. A statistical classification framework was built to diagnose cytomegalovirus status from the catalog of TCR beta chain sequences. In a later analysis, V and J genes were assigned by comparing TCR nucleotide sequences against IMGT/GENE-DB human TR gene sequences. The TCRdist pipeline was used in a later analysis to assign CDR3 sequences and most-parsimonious VDJ recombination scenarios. In a later analysis, every TCR beta chain was defined by the combination of its CDR3 amino acid sequence and its V-gene family, and reads without a unique V-gene family were dropped. In a later analysis, a few hundred highly shared, low-generation-probability nucleotide sequences were removed to address suspected cross-contamination and a sequencing artifact. For each public chain, a later analysis derived a clonal expansion index from normalized ranks of inferred template counts within each repertoire. Generation probabilities in a later analysis came from a VDJ recombination model fitted to out-of-frame rearrangements, and those results were checked against IGoR. A later analysis scored TCR-TCR, TCR-HLA and TCR-CMV co-occurrence with hypergeometric tests, applying a repertoire-size bias correction to TCR pairs. To estimate false discovery rates, a later analysis permuted the HLA or CMV assignments 20 times. In a later analysis, co-occurring TCRs were grouped using DBSCAN, with TCRdist sequence similarity added in when clustering inside HLA-allele-positive subsets. Co-occurrence clustering excluded repertoires with fewer than 30,000 or more than 120,000 public chains, plus five with anomalous nucleotide sharing. TCRdb retrieved this table from immuneACCESS and kept in-frame rearrangements only. Not all clones are present; in checked studies, unresolved V genes account for under half, and no reason is known for the remainder. The V and J calls and clone size were taken over from that table, and D and trimming were inferred from the DNA. This sample lists about 160,000 clones; roughly 84% were detected once. The ten largest make up approximately 2.3% of the sample.

The sequenced material came from PBMCs. The TCR sequence derives from a man aged 18-30 years in good health and CMV-seropositive. The chain was built from TRBV4-3 and TRBJ2-7; TRBD1 is perhaps the D gene, given 6 matching bases. The encoded CDR3 is CASSRQPGTTDYEQYF. The DNA is as follows: TGCGCCAGCAGCCGACAACCCGGGACAACAGACTACGAGCAGTACTTC.